Described below is a single T cell receptor beta chain sequence and its context. Assay used: immunoSEQ multiplex PCR; TCRdb lists only in-frame clones, some missing. The sample holds approximately 250,000 clones, 86% seen once. The sample originates from a study of blood T cell repertoires in COVID-19. This TCR was recovered from a man aged 35-49 years with active or convalescent COVID-19. Sequencing input: peripheral blood.

The CDR3 reads CASNPGGARVPGANVLTF. The CDR3 DNA reads as TGTGCCAGCAACCCCGGGGGGGCGCGAGTCCCTGGGGCCAACGTCCTGACTTTC. This sequence joins TRBV27 and TRBJ2-6; 8 nucleotides match TRBD2. V lost 7 bases and J lost 2; bases outside the gene matches: 13. This CDR3 has 18 amino acids. Germline lookup yields CDR1 MNHEY and CDR2 SMNVEV (reference sequence). Drawing the rest from reference TRBV27 and TRBJ2-6, the complete variable domain is EAQVTQNPRYLITVTGKKLTVTCSQNMNHEYMSWYRQDPGLGLRQIYYSMNVEVTDKGDVPEGYKVSRKEKRNFPLILESPSPNQTSLYFCASNPGGARVPGANVLTFGAGSRLTVL.